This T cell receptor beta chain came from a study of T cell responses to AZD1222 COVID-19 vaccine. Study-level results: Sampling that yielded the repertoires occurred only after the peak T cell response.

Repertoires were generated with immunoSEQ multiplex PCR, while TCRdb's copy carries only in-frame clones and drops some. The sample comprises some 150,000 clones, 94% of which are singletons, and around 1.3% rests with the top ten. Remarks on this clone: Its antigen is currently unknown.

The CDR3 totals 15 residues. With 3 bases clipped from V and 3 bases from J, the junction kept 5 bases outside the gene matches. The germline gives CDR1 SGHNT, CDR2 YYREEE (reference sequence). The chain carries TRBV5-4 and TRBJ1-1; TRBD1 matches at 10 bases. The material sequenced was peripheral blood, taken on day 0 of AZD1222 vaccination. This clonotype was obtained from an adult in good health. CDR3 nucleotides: TGTGCCAGCAGCTCTCTAGGACAGGGGGACACTGAAGCTTTCTTT. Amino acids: CASSSLGQGDTEAFF.